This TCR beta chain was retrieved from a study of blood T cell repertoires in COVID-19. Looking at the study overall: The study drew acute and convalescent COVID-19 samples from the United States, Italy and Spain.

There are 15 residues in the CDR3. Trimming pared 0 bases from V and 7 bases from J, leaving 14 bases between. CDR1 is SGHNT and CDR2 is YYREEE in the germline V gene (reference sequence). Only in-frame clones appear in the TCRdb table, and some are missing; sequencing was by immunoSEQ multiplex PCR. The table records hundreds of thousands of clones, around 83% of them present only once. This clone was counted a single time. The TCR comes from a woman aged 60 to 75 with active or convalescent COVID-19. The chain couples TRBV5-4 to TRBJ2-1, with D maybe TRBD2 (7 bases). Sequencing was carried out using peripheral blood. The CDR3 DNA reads TGTGCCAGCAGCTTGGGGGGGGGCGCTTTGAATGAGCAGTTCTTC. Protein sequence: CASSLGGGALNEQFF.